This T cell receptor (beta chain) was profiled in a study of cytomegalovirus exposure and HLA in healthy donors. Regarding the study as a whole: An observed cluster of highly shared sequence variants was recorded as a likely sequencing artifact. When the data were analyzed later, several of the most significant clusters appeared to be linked to common viral pathogens.

Concerning this clone: Antigen unknown.

60 Vbeta and 13 Jbeta primers were used in PCR. TCRdb's table, derived via immunoSEQ multiplex PCR, lists solely in-frame clones and lacks some. This sample has 100,000 to 150,000 clones, with 80% to 90% found just once. V lost 5 bases, J lost 5 bases, and 16 bases lay in between. The germline V gene has CDR1 SEHNR and CDR2 FQNEAQ (reference sequence). CDR3 length: 14 residues. The material sequenced was PBMCs. V is TRBV7-9 and J is TRBJ2-7, with D possibly being TRBD2 (6 bases). The receptor comes from a woman in her 40s in good health and CMV-seropositive. The CDR3 region is CASSHGTVVHEQYF. The CDR3 nucleotides read TGTGCCAGCAGCCACGGGACTGTGGTACACGAGCAGTACTTC. The entire variable domain, with the rest obtained from reference TRBV7-9 and TRBJ2-7, is as follows: DTGVSQNPRHKITKRGQNVTFRCDPISEHNRLYWYRQTLGQGPEFLTYFQNEAQLEKSRLLSDRFSAERPKGSFSTLEIQRTEQGDSAMYLCASSHGTVVHEQYFGPGTRLTVT.